A single sample gave rise to the 11 T cell receptor beta chains below, sequenced in a study of blood T cell repertoires in COVID-19. Measured with immunoSEQ multiplex PCR; TCRdb has only the in-frame clones, and not every one. Here the sample spans a few hundred thousand clones, about 82% being singletons. Material for sequencing was peripheral blood. The receptors shown here come from a woman aged 80 or over with acute or convalescent COVID-19.

V gene TRBV10-3 combines with J gene TRBJ2-3; 7 positions agree with TRBD2. V shed 10 bases and J 2 bases; nucleotides not matched to a gene: 6. Looked up from germline, CDR1 is ENHRY and CDR2 is SYGVKD. The CDR3 extends over 13 amino acids. The CDR3 DNA follows: TGTGCCACATTAGCGGGTACCACAGATACGCAGTATTTT. Its protein product is CATLAGTTDTQYF.

The rearrangement joins TRBV7-2 to TRBJ1-2; no reliable D call. This CDR3 has 15 residues. Per germline, CDR1 SGHTA and CDR2 FQGNSA. The V and J ends lost 4 bases and 7 bases respectively, with 19 bases between them. The CDR3 coding sequence is TGTGCCAGCAGCTATGCCGGAGGAATCGTGGGTGGCTACACCTTC. This translates into CASSYAGGIVGGYTF.

This rearrangement joins TRBV30 to TRBJ1-2; D call uncertain. This CDR3 spans 11 amino acids. From germline, CDR1 is GTSNPN and CDR2 SVGIG (reference sequence). Trimming removed 0 bases at V and 13 bases at J, with 12 bases between. The CDR3 region is CAWSVEQLSTF. In DNA form, the CDR3 reads TGTGCCTGGAGTGTAGAACAGTTAAGCACCTTC.

The chain uses TRBV19 and TRBJ2-7; possible D gene TRBD1, 6 bases. The V end was cut by 7 bases, the J end by 0 bases, with 10 bases between. The length of the CDR3 is 13 residues. Germline-derived CDR1 and CDR2 are LNHDA and SQIVND (reference sequence). CDR3 sequence: CASTGQYSYEQYF. In nucleotides, the CDR3 is TGTGCCAGTACCGGACAGTACTCCTACGAGCAGTACTTC.

This clone was seen once. The rearrangement links TRBV9 to TRBJ1-6; 7 bases agree with TRBD1. The CDR3 has 14 amino acids. With 1 base clipped from V and 10 bases from J, the junction kept 5 bases outside the gene matches. Germline CDR1 is SGDLS and CDR2 is YYNGEE. Here the CDR3 DNA reads TGTGCCAGCAGCGTACAGACAGGGAGGTCACCCCTCCACTTT. Its translation is CASSVQTGRSPLHF. Filled out from reference TRBV9 and TRBJ1-6, the complete variable domain reads DSGVTQTPKHLITATGQRVTLRCSPRSGDLSVYWYQQSLDQGLQFLIQYYNGEERAKGNILERFSAQQFPDLHSELNLSSLELGDSALYFCASSVQTGRSPLHFGNGTRLTVT.

The rearrangement uses TRBV5-1 and TRBJ1-6, with D perhaps matching TRBD1 (5 bases). Germline V gene lookup returns CDR1 SGHRS and CDR2 YFSETQ. The CDR3 covers 15 residues. With 4 bases removed from V and 8 bases from J, the gap between germline ends came to 16 bases. The CDR3 protein is CASSPLEGKDSPLHF. CDR3 coding DNA: TGCGCCAGCAGCCCCTTGGAGGGGAAGGATTCACCCCTCCACTTT. Full variable domain (missing parts from reference TRBV5-1 and TRBJ1-6): KAGVTQTPRYLIKTRGQQVTLSCSPISGHRSVSWYQQTPGQGLQFLFEYFSETQRNKGNFPGRFSGRQFSNSRSEMNVSTLELGDSALYLCASSPLEGKDSPLHFGNGTRLTVT.

The V and J genes are TRBV2 and TRBJ2-5, with 9 bases identical to TRBD1. Germline CDR1 SNHLY, CDR2 FYNNEI. Germline trimming cut 7 bases from V and 2 bases from J; bases unmatched to any gene: 8. The CDR3 spans 15 residues. Here the CDR3 DNA reads TGTGCCAGCATCGCCGGACAGGGGACGCAAGAGACCCAGTACTTC. Its protein is CASIAGQGTQETQYF. Drawing the rest from reference TRBV2 and TRBJ2-5, the complete variable domain is EPEVTQTPSHQVTQMGQEVILRCVPISNHLYFYWYRQILGQKVEFLVSFYNNEISEKSEIFDDQFSVERPDGSNFTLKIRSTKLEDSAMYFCASIAGQGTQETQYFGPGTRLLVL.

The CDR3 reads CASSLEVRRRTSTDTQYF. The CDR3 DNA sequence: TGTGCCAGCAGCTTAGAGGTCCGTCGGAGGACGAGCACAGATACGCAGTATTTT. The chain has TRBV7-8 and TRBJ2-3; D may be TRBD2 (5 bases). The V end was cut by 1 base, the J end by 0 bases, with 17 bases between. Germline V gene sequence: CDR1 SGHVS, CDR2 FQNEAQ. The CDR3 is made up of 18 amino acids.

This clone has just one count. The V gene is TRBV30, the J gene TRBJ1-1; 8 nucleotides match TRBD1. From germline, CDR1 is GTSNPN and CDR2 SVGIG (reference sequence). V lost 3 bases to trimming and J lost 5 bases; unmatched junction nucleotides: 8. CDR3 length: 14 amino acids. CDR3 amino acids: CAWSLRGPRTEAFF. The CDR3 region has the DNA TGTGCCTGGAGCCTCAGGGGGCCTAGGACTGAAGCTTTCTTT.

The chain has TRBV21-1 and TRBJ1-5; TRBD1 is the table's D call, not checked against the DNA. TRBV21-1 is a documented pseudogene. The CDR3 has 18 amino acids. The CDR3 sequence: CASSKAHVRMWRQGTQHF. In DNA, the CDR3 is TGTGCCAGCAGCAAAGCTCACGTAAGGATGTGGAGGCAGGGGACCCAGCATTTT.

This chain links TRBV24-1 with TRBJ1-2; 7 nucleotides line up with TRBD1. V shed 6 bases and J 2 bases; nucleotides not matched to a gene: 2. CDR1 KGHDR and CDR2 SFDVKD come from the germline V gene. CDR3 length: 13 residues. The chain's CDR3 is CATSSGQNYGYTF. In DNA, the CDR3 is TGTGCCACCAGTTCGGGACAGAACTATGGCTACACCTTC.